The 5 T cell receptor beta chains given below trace back to one sample, sequenced in a study of control samples from healthy donors and cancer patients. Generated by immunoSEQ multiplex PCR, the TCRdb table keeps only in-frame clones and is missing some. Here the sample spans around 42,000 clones, roughly 94% being singletons. The sample comprised blood. Receptors originate from a man in his sixties in good health.

The rearrangement uses TRBV14 and TRBJ2-1; 8 nucleotides line up with TRBD1. V gave up 3 bases and J gave up 8 bases; unmatched junction bases: 9. Germline V CDR1 and CDR2: SGHDN, FVKESK. CDR3 length: 15 residues. As DNA, the CDR3 is TGTGCCAGCAGCCACGTTAGGACAGGGCGGGATGAGCAGTTCTTC. Encoded protein: CASSHVRTGRDEQFF.

The V gene is TRBV6-4, the J gene TRBJ2-3; 9 positions match TRBD2. The CDR3 runs 15 residues. The V and J ends lost 4 bases and 0 bases, in that order; junction bases with no gene match: 2. CDR1 and CDR2 (germline): MRHNA, SNTAGT. The CDR3 region is CASSATSGSTDTQYF. The CDR3 DNA is TGTGCCAGCAGTGCAACTAGCGGGAGCACAGATACGCAGTATTTT.

The chain's CDR3 is CASSLGPGNQPQHF. As DNA, the CDR3 is TGTGCCAGCAGCTTGGGGCCGGGCAATCAGCCCCAGCATTTT. The chain couples TRBV5-8 to TRBJ1-5; no definite D call. V was trimmed by 0 bases and J by 2 bases, leaving 6 bases between them. Germline V CDR1 and CDR2: SGHTS, YDEGEE. The CDR3 length is 14 residues.

V gene TRBV7-2 combines with J gene TRBJ1-5; 10 bases align to TRBD1. CDR1 and CDR2 (germline): SGHTA, FQGNSA. This CDR3 is 17 amino acids long. Unmatched junction bases numbered 5, after V lost 1 base and J lost 2 bases. This chain's CDR3 is CASSLEGGTGGNQPQHF. CDR3 DNA: TGTGCCAGCAGCTTAGAGGGGGGGACAGGGGGCAATCAGCCCCAGCATTTT.

This rearrangement joins TRBV28 to TRBJ1-1, with TRBD1 matching over 7 bases. This CDR3 is built from 12 residues. The V gene end was trimmed by 5 bases and the J gene end by 10 bases; junction bases not matched to a gene: 7. Germline-derived CDR1 and CDR2 are MDHEN and SYDVKM. The CDR3 here is CASSLGGRGAFF. The CDR3 nucleotides read TGTGCCAGCAGTCTAGGGGGCCGGGGAGCTTTCTTT.